Below are 8 T cell receptor beta chains sequenced from a single sample in a study of T-cell memory formation after mild COVID-19. MiXCR, applied by TCRdb to the 5' RACE reads, yields one record per CDR3 protein. Here the sample spans some 350,000 distinct CDR3 sequences, approximately 12% being singletons. The source material was PBMCs or a T cell subset sorted from them (not recorded which). The source is a man between 18 and 35 years old who had mild COVID-19 (a few samples of this study predate the infection). Cell type and time point are not known.

This clonotype was detected many times. V and J are TRBV20-1 and TRBJ2-7; 12 bases align to TRBD2. The CDR3 contains 15 residues. With 5 bases clipped from V and 0 bases from J, the junction kept 5 bases outside the gene matches. The germline CDR1 and CDR2 sequences are DFQATT and SNEGSKA (reference sequence). The CDR3 here is CSAYGTSGLSYEQYV. In DNA, the CDR3 is TGCAGTGCTTATGGGACTAGCGGGCTCTCCTACGAGCAGTACGTC.

This clonotype was seen a handful of times. The V gene is TRBV7-2, the J gene TRBJ2-3, with D hard to call. V was trimmed by 1 base and J by 7 bases, leaving 6 bases between them. This CDR3 is 12 amino acids long. CDR1 and CDR2 from the germline V gene are SGHTA and FQGNSA. CDR3: CASSLDWHTQYF. Here the CDR3 DNA reads TGTGCCAGCAGCTTAGACTGGCATACGCAGTATTTT.

This clonotype showed up just a few times. Here the CDR3 reads CASSFSHPGYEQYV. The CDR3 region has the DNA TGTGCCAGCAGCTTTTCGCATCCAGGCTACGAGCAGTACGTC. The gene calls are TRBV7-2 and TRBJ2-7; no clear D gene. The CDR3 has 14 residues. V shed 3 bases and J shed 3 bases, with 12 bases lying between them. CDR1 and CDR2 (germline): SGHTA, FQGNSA.

A few counts support this clonotype. The J gene is TRBJ1-3, the V gene TRBV12-3 or TRBV12-4; D is unresolved. V was cut by 5 bases and J by 0 bases, with 8 bases left in between. This CDR3 has 14 residues. CDR3 sequence: CASSTADSGNTIYF. In DNA form, the CDR3 reads TGTGCCAGCAGTACCGCAGACTCTGGAAACACCATATATTTT.

The rearrangement joins TRBV9 to TRBJ2-7; a possible D gene is TRBD2 (6 bases). Germline CDR1 is SGDLS and CDR2 is YYNGEE. Trimming took off 6 bases at V and 2 bases at J, with 15 bases between the two ends. The CDR3 totals 14 residues. The CDR3 region is CASTPQDYAYEQYF. For the CDR3, the DNA is TGTGCCAGCACCCCCCAGGACTACGCCTACGAGCAGTACTTC.

This clonotype was seen a handful of times. This rearrangement joins TRBV29-1 to TRBJ1-1; D is uncertain. Trimming cost V 1 base and J 2 bases, with 5 bases left between them. Germline V lookup: CDR1 SQVTM, CDR2 ANQGSEA. The CDR3 totals 12 residues. Written as DNA, the CDR3 is TGCAGCGTTGAAGGCAGTAACACTGAAGCTTTCTTT. Its protein is CSVEGSNTEAFF.

This clonotype was counted a few times. V and J are TRBV7-6 and TRBJ1-2, with TRBD1 matching 7 bases. CDR3 length: 13 amino acids. V was clipped by 4 bases and J by 8 bases; unmatched bases: 7. The germline V gene has CDR1 SGHVS and CDR2 FNYEAQ. The CDR3 DNA reads as TGTGCCAGCAGCTATAGAGGGGGCTCAGGCTACACCTTC. Its translation is CASSYRGGSGYTF. The variable domain in full, completed from reference TRBV7-6 and TRBJ1-2, reads GAGVSQSPRYKVTKRGQDVALRCDPISGHVSLYWYRQALGQGPEFLTYFNYEAQQDKSGLPNDRFSAERPEGSISTLTIQRTEQRDSAMYRCASSYRGGSGYTFGSGTRLTVV.

This clonotype was seen many times. The V call is TRBV5-6, the J call TRBJ2-2, with a tentative D call TRBD1 (5 bases). V was clipped by 3 bases and J by 0 bases, with 12 bases between them. The CDR3 runs 16 residues. The germline V gene encodes CDR1 SGHDT and CDR2 YYEEEE. The CDR3 nucleotides read TGTGCCAGCAGCTCCTACAGGCTCGCGAACACCGGGGAGCTGTTTTTT. Amino acid sequence: CASSSYRLANTGELFF.